The 31 T cell receptor beta chains below all came from one sample that was sequenced in a study of blood T cell repertoires in COVID-19. The method was immunoSEQ multiplex PCR; TCRdb's version includes in-frame clones alone and lacks a portion of them. The sample includes about 84,000 clones, 80% to 90% of them seen just once. The sequenced material came from peripheral blood. The receptors originated from a woman older than 75 with acute or convalescent COVID-19.

The chain uses TRBV5-8 and TRBJ2-7; D gene ambiguous. Per germline, CDR1 SGHTS and CDR2 YDEGEE. This CDR3 spans 16 amino acids. V shed 2 bases and J shed 2 bases, with 17 bases lying between them. The CDR3 nucleotides are TGTGCCAGCAGCTTAGGTCGGCAGGCACTTCCCTACGAGCAGTACTTC. This translates into CASSLGRQALPYEQYF.

This chain joins TRBV18 and TRBJ2-7, with D perhaps matching TRBD1 (5 bases). CDR3 length: 14 residues. From germline, CDR1 is KGHSH and CDR2 LQKENI. V was trimmed by 2 bases and J by 4 bases, leaving 12 bases between them. Here the CDR3 reads CASSPTRTSYEQYF. CDR3 coding DNA: TGTGCCAGCTCACCAACCAGGACATCTTACGAGCAGTACTTC. The full variable domain, rest sourced from reference TRBV18 and TRBJ2-7, is NAGVMQNPRHLVRRRGQEARLRCSPMKGHSHVYWYRQLPEEGLKFMVYLQKENIIDESGMPKERFSAEFPKEGPSILRIQQVVRGDSAAYFCASSPTRTSYEQYFGPGTRLTVT.

The chain carries TRBV4-2 and TRBJ2-3, with TRBD2 matching over 10 bases. The V gene end was trimmed by 0 bases and the J gene end by 2 bases; junction bases not matched to a gene: 8. Germline CDR1 is LGHNA and CDR2 is YNFKEQ. The CDR3 contains 18 residues. Written as DNA, the CDR3 is TGTGCCAGCAGCCAAGATCACAGCGGGGGGGCCTTCACAGATACGCAGTATTTT. Its translation: CASSQDHSGGAFTDTQYF.

The chain uses TRBV18 and TRBJ1-4; tentatively, D is TRBD1 (5 bases). Germline V gene sequence: CDR1 KGHSH, CDR2 LQKENI. Trimming took 3 bases from V and 7 from J, leaving 12 bases between them. The CDR3 is 14 residues long. CDR3 in DNA: TGTGCCAGCTCACCCCAGGGTGGATCTGAAAAACTGTTTTTT. The encoded protein is CASSPQGGSEKLFF.

The chain has TRBV9 and TRBJ1-6; 7 bases agree with TRBD1. Germline lookup yields CDR1 SGDLS and CDR2 YYNGEE. The V segment lost 0 bases and the J segment 10 bases; nucleotides outside the gene matches: 7. This CDR3 comprises 15 residues. The CDR3 sequence: CASSVAETGNSPLHF. The DNA of the CDR3 is TGTGCCAGCAGCGTAGCCGAGACAGGGAACTCACCCCTCCACTTT.

The chain couples TRBV18 to TRBJ1-1, with D perhaps TRBD1 (6 bases). Looked up from germline, CDR1 is KGHSH and CDR2 is LQKENI. The CDR3 runs to 15 residues. V was trimmed by 1 base and J by 2 bases, leaving 11 bases between them. This chain's CDR3 is CASSPRTAANTEAFF. CDR3 nucleotides: TGTGCCAGCTCACCACGGACAGCGGCAAACACTGAAGCTTTCTTT. Based on the CDR3 plus reference TRBV18 and TRBJ1-1, the full variable domain is NAGVMQNPRHLVRRRGQEARLRCSPMKGHSHVYWYRQLPEEGLKFMVYLQKENIIDESGMPKERFSAEFPKEGPSILRIQQVVRGDSAAYFCASSPRTAANTEAFFGQGTRLTVV.

The J gene is TRBJ2-4, the V gene TRBV19; 7 positions agree with TRBD1. With V trimmed by 6 bases and J by 0 bases, 17 bases remained unmatched. CDR1 and CDR2 (germline): LNHDA, SQIVND (reference sequence). CDR3 length: 19 residues. CDR3 nucleotides: TGTGCCAGTAGCCAAGCTTGGGGACAGAGTAGATTAGCCAAAAACATTCAGTACTTC. This translates into CASSQAWGQSRLAKNIQYF.

This clone has a handful of counts. V usage is TRBV5-4 and J usage is TRBJ1-6; D remains ambiguous. Germline V gene data show CDR1 as SGHNT and CDR2 as YYREEE (reference sequence). The CDR3 covers 14 residues. V lost 4 bases and J lost 5, with 10 bases in between. Written as DNA, the CDR3 is TGTGCCAGCAGCCCTCTGTACAATAATTCACCCCTCCACTTT. It specifies CASSPLYNNSPLHF.

This chain uses TRBV7-9 with TRBJ1-2; 7 bases line up with TRBD1. The CDR3 has 15 amino acids. CDR1 and CDR2 (germline): SEHNR, FQNEAQ (reference sequence). The junction had 11 bases not matched to a gene; V was cut back by 5 bases and J by 5 bases. This chain's CDR3 is CASSDTTTGNYGYTF. CDR3 nucleotide sequence: TGTGCCAGCAGCGATACCACGACAGGGAATTATGGCTACACCTTC.

CDR3 in amino acids: CASSFWDRRNEQFF. CDR3 DNA sequence: TGTGCCAGCAGTTTCTGGGACAGGAGAAATGAGCAGTTCTTC. The chain links TRBV27 to TRBJ2-1; 8 nucleotides line up with TRBD1. The CDR3 has 14 residues. J lost 7 bases, V lost 3 bases, and 5 bases had no gene match. In germline, CDR1 is MNHEY, CDR2 SMNVEV (reference sequence).

The V call is TRBV27, the J call TRBJ1-2; D is unclear. The CDR3 runs to 14 residues. Germline V CDR1 and CDR2: MNHEY, SMNVEV (reference sequence). V was shortened by 3 bases and J by 2 bases, with 10 bases between the two germline ends. The CDR3 region has the DNA TGTGCCAGCAGTTTGCGTTCGGGGAACTATGGCTACACCTTC. Its protein product is CASSLRSGNYGYTF.

With respect to this clone: The junction does not match germline at one end; this may be a read error. CDR3 coding DNA: TGTGCCTGGAGTGTACTCCTCTCATACGAGCAATACTTC. The encoded protein is CAWSVLLSYEQYF. V and J are TRBV30 and TRBJ2-7; no clear D gene. Germline loops: CDR1 GTSNPN, CDR2 SVGIG (reference sequence). The CDR3 is 13 residues long. Combining the CDR3 with reference TRBV30 and TRBJ2-7 gives the whole variable domain SQTIHQWPATLVQPVGSPLSLECTVEGTSNPNLYWYRQAAGRGLQLLFYSVGIGQISSEVPQNLSASRPQDRQFILSSKKLLLSDSGFYLCAWSVLLSYEQYFGPGTRLTVT.

The chain employs TRBV11-2 and TRBJ2-1; 14 nucleotides agree with TRBD2. Germline V gives CDR1 SGHAT, CDR2 FQNNGV. The CDR3 loop spans 14 amino acids. V lost 5 bases, J lost 15 bases, and 9 bases stayed unmatched. Here the CDR3 reads CASSPTSGGAVRFF. CDR3 DNA sequence: TGTGCCAGCAGCCCGACTAGCGGGGGGGCCGTTCGGTTCTTC.

There are a few counts of this clone. The CDR3 sequence is CASTMPRGSRTQYF. CDR3 DNA: TGTGCCAGCACTATGCCTAGGGGGAGTAGAACCCAGTACTTC. The V gene is TRBV7-2, the J gene TRBJ2-5; a possible D gene is TRBD1 (6 bases). CDR3 length: 14 residues. Looked up from germline, CDR1 is SGHTA and CDR2 is FQGNSA. Trimming pared 7 bases from V and 8 bases from J, leaving 20 bases between.

The chain carries TRBV28 and TRBJ1-1; TRBD1 matches 8 bases. The germline V gene has CDR1 MDHEN and CDR2 SYDVKM. This CDR3 has 12 amino acids. V lost 4 bases and J lost 11; bases outside the gene matches: 6. The CDR3 sequence is CASSYGQGKAFF. Here the CDR3 DNA reads TGTGCCAGCAGTTATGGACAGGGCAAGGCTTTCTTT. The variable domain in full, with the rest retrieved from reference TRBV28 and TRBJ1-1, is DVKVTQSSRYLVKRTGEKVFLECVQDMDHENMFWYRQDPGLGLRLIYFSYDVKMKEKGDIPEGYSVSREKKERFSLILESASTNQTSMYLCASSYGQGKAFFGQGTRLTVV.

The chain has TRBV7-8 and TRBJ2-5; 7 nucleotides line up with TRBD2. CDR1 is SGHVS and CDR2 is FQNEAQ in the germline V gene. V shed 2 bases, J shed 2 bases, and the junction held 5 bases outside the gene matches. CDR3 length: 15 residues. CDR3 in amino acids: CASSLSGAPQETQYF. For the CDR3, the DNA is TGTGCCAGCAGCTTAAGCGGGGCCCCACAAGAGACCCAGTACTTC.

This rearrangement joins TRBV3-1 (or the pseudogene TRBV3-2) to TRBJ2-3; 7 bases are shared with TRBD1. Looked up from germline, CDR1 is LGHDT and CDR2 is YNNKEL (reference sequence). This CDR3 is built from 16 residues. V shed 4 bases and J 2 bases; nucleotides not matched to a gene: 9. The CDR3 loop reads CASSRGTVSNTDTQYF. CDR3 DNA sequence: TGTGCCAGCAGCCGTGGGACAGTATCAAACACAGATACGCAGTATTTT.

The chain is built from TRBV2 and TRBJ2-7, with no clear D. The CDR3 loop spans 11 amino acids. The ends were cut back, 3 bases at V and 7 bases at J, with 7 bases in the middle. Germline CDR1 reads SNHLY; CDR2 reads FYNNEI. The CDR3 DNA sequence: TGTGCCAGCAGTGATTGGCTGGAGCAGTACTTC. Translation: CASSDWLEQYF.

V and J are TRBV10-3 and TRBJ1-4; tentative D call: TRBD1 (5 bases). V lost 4 bases and J 0 bases, leaving 9 bases between the germline ends. CDR1 and CDR2 (germline): ENHRY, SYGVKD. The CDR3 loop spans 15 amino acids. CDR3 protein: CAISGTTATNEKLFF. CDR3 in DNA: TGTGCCATCAGTGGAACGACAGCAACTAATGAAAAACTGTTTTTT.

This chain connects TRBV10-1 to TRBJ2-7; TRBD1 matches at 9 bases. Per the germline V gene, CDR1 is WNHNN and CDR2 is SYGVQD (reference sequence). V lost 2 bases, J lost 2 bases, and 1 base stayed unmatched. The CDR3 length is 14 residues. CDR3 coding DNA: TGCGCCAGCAGTGAGGGGACAGGGCCCTACGAGCAGTACTTC. It codes for CASSEGTGPYEQYF.

V gene TRBV9 combines with J gene TRBJ1-4; 7 nucleotides align to TRBD1. Looked up from germline, CDR1 is SGDLS and CDR2 is YYNGEE. The J segment lost 8 bases and the V segment lost 5 bases, leaving 6 bases of the junction unmatched. This CDR3 has 13 residues. The CDR3 nucleotides read TGTGCCAGCAGGGGGCAGGGGGAGGAAAAACTGTTTTTT. The encoded protein is CASRGQGEEKLFF.

This clone has a handful of counts. The chain carries TRBV27 and TRBJ1-2; 11 bases map to TRBD1. The germline gives CDR1 MNHEY, CDR2 SMNVEV (reference sequence). After removal of 6 bases from V and 4 bases from J, the junction contained 19 bases not matched to a gene. The CDR3 has 19 residues. CDR3 in amino acids: CASSFLTSGQGAKSYGYTF. CDR3 coding DNA: TGTGCCAGCAGCTTCCTGACGTCCGGACAGGGGGCAAAAAGCTATGGCTACACCTTC.

V usage is TRBV7-2 and J usage is TRBJ1-2; no reliable D call. The CDR3 spans 15 residues. In germline, CDR1 is SGHTA, CDR2 FQGNSA. V was trimmed by 1 base and J by 5 bases, leaving 14 bases between them. Here the CDR3 reads CASSLERVRSYGYTF. The DNA for the CDR3 is TGTGCCAGCAGCTTAGAAAGAGTGCGATCTTATGGCTACACCTTC.

The chain recombines TRBV4-1 with TRBJ2-2; no clear D gene. The CDR3 is made up of 17 amino acids. Germline V gives CDR1 MGHRA, CDR2 YSYEKL. V was cut by 1 base and J by 1 base, with 13 bases left in between. In DNA, the CDR3 is TGCGCCAGCAGCCAAGGGCCTGGTAATCGGAACACCGGGGAGCTGTTTTTT. This encodes CASSQGPGNRNTGELFF.

V usage is TRBV11-3 and J usage is TRBJ2-2, with 7 positions matching TRBD1. The V and J ends lost 9 bases and 4 bases, in that order; junction bases with no gene match: 8. The germline V gene encodes CDR1 SGHNT and CDR2 YENEEA. The length of the CDR3 is 14 residues. CDR3 sequence reads: CASSPPGGTGELFF. CDR3 in DNA: TGTGCCAGTTCCCCGCCAGGGGGCACCGGGGAGCTGTTTTTT.

The gene calls are TRBV7-6 and TRBJ2-1; 7 bases agree with TRBD2. J was trimmed by 2 bases and V by 3 bases; bases with no gene match: 4. Per germline, CDR1 SGHVS and CDR2 FNYEAQ. The CDR3 sequence is 15 residues long. The CDR3 coding sequence is TGTGCCAGCAGCTTTCAAGGACTAGCCTACAATGAGCAGTTCTTC. Translating it yields CASSFQGLAYNEQFF.

The CDR3 DNA follows: TGTGCCAGCAGCCCCGGAGCTTCCTACGAGCAGTACTTC. It yields the protein CASSPGASYEQYF. The V and J genes are TRBV5-4 and TRBJ2-7; D ambiguous. The germline CDR1 and CDR2 sequences are SGHNT and YYREEE (reference sequence). The CDR3 has 13 residues. Trimming took off 4 bases at V and 1 base at J, with 9 bases between the two ends.

V usage is TRBV12-3 or TRBV12-4 and J usage is TRBJ2-7; 10 bases fit TRBD1. Trimming at V came to 6 bases and at J to 3 bases, leaving 2 bases not matched to a gene. This CDR3 is built from 13 residues. CDR3 sequence reads: CASRGDRGYEQYF. For the CDR3, the DNA is TGTGCCAGCAGGGGGGACAGGGGCTACGAGCAGTACTTC.

Only a few counts were recorded for this clone. The chain uses TRBV5-1 and TRBJ1-1; perhaps TRBD1 as D (5 bases). The germline V and J ends were trimmed by 3 bases and 0 bases, with 15 bases remaining between them. From germline, CDR1 is SGHRS and CDR2 YFSETQ. The CDR3 is 16 residues long. The CDR3: CASSSGYRPMNTEAFF. CDR3 DNA sequence: TGCGCCAGCAGCTCAGGGTATAGGCCAATGAACACTGAAGCTTTCTTT.

The CDR3 nucleotides are TGTGCCAGCTCACCCCAGGGTGAAAACATTCAGTACTTC. Translation gives CASSPQGENIQYF. The chain has TRBV18 and TRBJ2-4; D is perhaps TRBD1 (5 bases). CDR1 and CDR2 from the germline V gene are KGHSH and LQKENI. CDR3 length: 13 residues. Deletions cut 3 bases from V and 5 bases from J, with 8 bases between.

The chain uses TRBV5-4 and TRBJ2-6; 7 bases align to TRBD1. Germline assignment: CDR1 SGHNT and CDR2 YYREEE (reference sequence). The CDR3 length is 17 residues. V lost 4 bases to trimming and J lost 0 bases; unmatched junction nucleotides: 7. The CDR3 sequence: CASSPAGGSSGANVLTF. The CDR3 DNA sequence: TGTGCCAGCAGCCCCGCAGGGGGAAGCTCTGGGGCCAACGTCCTGACTTTC. Drawing the rest from reference TRBV5-4 and TRBJ2-6, the complete variable domain is ETGVTQSPTHLIKTRGQQVTLRCSSQSGHNTVSWYQQALGQGPQFIFQYYREEENGRGNFPPRFSGLQFPNYSSELNVNALELDDSALYLCASSPAGGSSGANVLTFGAGSRLTVL.